This T cell receptor beta chain stems from a study of vaccination and CD4 T cells after COVID-19. Background on the study: Overlapping spike peptides of SARS-CoV-2, HCoV-NL63, HCoV-OC43 and HCoV-229E were used, and cells were stimulated with them. Study observations and caveats: Looking at convalescent patients, a median around 83% of reactive clones were present only post-vaccination.

Oncomine TCR Beta short-read sequencing was applied to DNA from cultured CD4+ T cells. From cultured CD4+ T cells, genomic DNA was extracted. Each CDR3 protein gets one entry after TCRdb re-called the PCR reads with MiXCR. The sample contains over 10,000 distinct CDR3 sequences, approximately 50% of which appear only once. The V segment lost 6 bases and the J segment 2 bases; nucleotides outside the gene matches: 11. This CDR3 comprises 16 residues. Germline-derived CDR1 and CDR2 are DFQATT and SNEGSKA (reference sequence). Sample treatment: approximately 9-day PBMC culture with coronavirus spike peptide pools or control peptides (ViraFEST assay). PCR tests turned positive between March and December 2020, before US Alpha, Beta and Delta variants. Concerning this clonotype itself: Its matching antigen is unknown.

This chain links TRBV20-1 with TRBJ2-3, with TRBD2 identical over 10 bases. The sample comprised CD4+ T cells from blood, cultured in vitro. The sequence derives from a human donor who had recovered from COVID-19. The CDR3 spells CSAAMGLAGATDTQYF. CDR3 DNA: TGCAGTGCAGCCATGGGGCTAGCGGGAGCCACAGATACGCAGTATTTT.